This T cell receptor (beta chain) was captured by sequencing in a study of vaccination and CD4 T cells after COVID-19. Sequencing of DNA taken from cultured CD4+ T cells relied on the Oncomine TCR Beta short-read assay. TCRdb reanalysed the PCR reads using MiXCR and keeps one entry per CDR3 protein. The sample lists fewer than 20,000 distinct CDR3 sequences; about 40% were seen once. V was pared by 7 bases and J by 0 bases, with 12 bases between. This CDR3 has 14 amino acids. Germline CDR1 is LNHDA and CDR2 is SQIVND (reference sequence). Treatment in this sample: roughly 11-day PBMC culture with coronavirus spike peptide pools or control peptides (ViraFEST assay). Note on this clonotype: Its antigen is not known.

The chain joins TRBV19 to TRBJ1-1; weak D call: TRBD1 (6 bases). The source is a human donor who received a COVID-19 vaccine. The specimen comprised CD4+ T cells from blood, cultured in vitro, sampled before SARS-CoV-2 vaccination. CDR3 nucleotide sequence: TGTGCCAGTAAGACAACAGGGCTGAACACTGAAGCTTTCTTT. Translating gives CASKTTGLNTEAFF.